Below, 5 T cell receptor beta chains from the same sample are listed, as sequenced in a study of beta chain features in type 1 diabetes. Investigators reverse transcribed all isolated RNA, so they sequenced expressed TCRB transcripts. Only in-frame clones appear in the TCRdb table, and some are missing; sequencing was by immunoSEQ multiplex PCR. The sample lists roughly 130,000 clones; 7% to 10% were seen once. Sequenced material: central memory CD4+ T cells from blood. The receptors come from a man between 18 and 35 years old in good health.

This clone was detected a few times. This sequence joins TRBV27 and TRBJ2-2; weak D call: TRBD1 (5 bases). This CDR3 region has 16 residues. In germline, CDR1 is MNHEY, CDR2 SMNVEV (reference sequence). V lost 6 bases to trimming and J lost 0 bases, with 14 bases between them. CDR3 in amino acids: CASRKTGVANTGELFF. The CDR3 DNA sequence: TGTGCCAGCAGAAAAACAGGTGTCGCGAACACCGGGGAGCTGTTTTTT.

The CDR3 nucleotides are TGTGCCAGCAGGGAGACAGGGACCTACGAGCAGTACTTC. Protein sequence: CASRETGTYEQYF. The chain couples TRBV27 to TRBJ2-7; 7 nucleotides align to TRBD1. The CDR3 totals 13 residues. CDR1 is MNHEY and CDR2 is SMNVEV in the germline V gene (reference sequence). The V segment lost 6 bases and the J segment 2 bases; nucleotides outside the gene matches: 4.

The rearrangement links TRBV7-7 to TRBJ2-1, with TRBD2 matching 8 bases. The J segment lost 6 bases and the V segment lost 1 base, leaving 14 bases of the junction unmatched. In germline, CDR1 is SSHAT, CDR2 FNYEAQ (reference sequence). This CDR3 is built from 18 residues. The CDR3 DNA reads TGTGCCAGCAGCTTAGTTGGCGGGGGGCCAGTTCCCACCAATGAGCAGTTCTTC. Protein sequence: CASSLVGGGPVPTNEQFF.

This clone was observed a handful of times. The chain joins TRBV29-1 to TRBJ2-5, with TRBD2 identical over 11 bases. There are 14 residues in the CDR3. CDR1 and CDR2 (germline): SQVTM, ANQGSEA. The V and J ends lost 1 base and 5 bases, in that order; junction bases with no gene match: 3. This CDR3 reads CSVEGPSGGETQYF. CDR3 nucleotides: TGCAGCGTTGAAGGTCCTAGCGGGGGGGAGACCCAGTACTTC. Filled out from reference TRBV29-1 and TRBJ2-5, the complete variable domain reads SAVISQKPSRDICQRGTSLTIQCQVDSQVTMMFWYRQQPGQSLTLIATANQGSEATYESGFVIDKFPISRPNLTFSTLTVSNMSPEDSSIYLCSVEGPSGGETQYFGPGTRLLVL.

This clone was observed a handful of times. The chain carries TRBV25-1 and TRBJ1-2; the D is unclear. This CDR3 spans 13 amino acids. Germline CDR1 reads MGHDK; CDR2 reads SYGVNS. Trimming took off 8 bases at V and 6 bases at J, with 16 bases between the two ends. CDR3 in DNA: TGTGCCAGCGCAGAATATGCGCGGGATGGCTACACCTTC. Translation: CASAEYARDGYTF.